This T cell receptor (beta chain) was observed in a study of T cells after yellow fever vaccination. Overall study context: When fractions had low cell numbers, they were prepared with SMART-Seq v4 Ultra Low Input. Whole-study findings and limits: Few clonotypes appeared in both CD4 and CD8 compartments. Post-booster repertoires again held most primary-vaccination clones (roughly 96% CD4, about 88% CD8).

Template switching with 5'RACE generated the TCR cDNA and added a universal primer site and UMIs. One entry per CDR3 protein, called by TCRdb with MiXCR from the 5' RACE reads. The data show 300,000 or so distinct CDR3 sequences, roughly 4% seen once. To note about this clonotype: Its cognate antigen is unknown.

Germline CDR1 reads DFQATT; CDR2 reads SNEGSKA (reference sequence). Trimming at V came to 3 bases and at J to 0 bases, leaving 5 bases not matched to a gene. CDR3 size: 15 residues. The TCR comes from a man younger than 30 who received the YFV17D yellow fever vaccine. The V call is TRBV20-1, the J call TRBJ2-3; 8 bases line up with TRBD2. The source material was PBMCs, sampled 5 days after the yellow fever booster vaccination. Here the CDR3 DNA reads TGCAGTGCTAGTTTGTCTAGCGGGAGCACAGATACGCAGTATTTT. Translating gives CSASLSSGSTDTQYF.